The 22 T cell receptor beta chains given below trace back to one sample, sequenced in a study. MiXCR, run by TCRdb on the 5' RACE reads, gives a single entry per CDR3 protein. Of under 65,000 distinct CDR3 sequences detected, around 26% appear once; the ten largest clones hold 2.5% to 3.5%. The sample comprised tumor-infiltrating memory CD4+ T cells sorted from the breast tumor. Subset in this sample: memory CD4+ T cells, CD4+CD45RO+CD25-. These receptors came from a female donor with breast cancer.

In this sample, this clonotype turned up a few times. This chain joins TRBV6-9 and TRBJ2-7; 8 bases agree with TRBD2. V trimming: 5 bases; J trimming: 3 bases; junction bases outside the gene matches: 9. In germline, CDR1 is MNHGY, CDR2 SVAAGI. There are 15 residues in the CDR3. CDR3 in amino acids: CASSDTSGAVYEQYF. The DNA for the CDR3 is TGTGCCAGCAGTGATACTAGCGGAGCAGTCTACGAGCAGTACTTC.

V usage is TRBV20-1 and J usage is TRBJ2-3; D is unclear. CDR1 is DFQATT and CDR2 is SNEGSKA in the germline V gene (reference sequence). CDR3 size: 12 residues. V lost 5 bases, J lost 2 bases, and 8 bases lay in between. CDR3 sequence (DNA): TGCAGTGCTTCCCCAACCACAGATACGCAGTATTTT. It is translated as CSASPTTDTQYF.

The chain couples TRBV30 to TRBJ1-2; D not resolved. V dropped 0 bases and J dropped 0 bases, with 8 bases sitting between them. The CDR3 is 14 residues long. Germline CDR1 is GTSNPN and CDR2 is SVGIG (reference sequence). The CDR3 DNA follows: TGTGCCTGGAGTGTACGGCTCCCTAACTATGGCTACACCTTC. It encodes CAWSVRLPNYGYTF. Drawing the rest from reference TRBV30 and TRBJ1-2, the complete variable domain is SQTIHQWPATLVQPVGSPLSLECTVEGTSNPNLYWYRQAAGRGLQLLFYSVGIGQISSEVPQNLSASRPQDRQFILSSKKLLLSDSGFYLCAWSVRLPNYGYTFGSGTRLTVV.

This clonotype was observed a handful of times. The chain employs TRBV6-5 and TRBJ2-3; 9 bases map to TRBD2. The V gene's germline CDR1 is MNHEY and CDR2 SVGAGI. The CDR3 runs to 15 residues. Trimming at V came to 10 bases and at J to 4 bases, leaving 12 bases not matched to a gene. CDR3 protein: CATKPYAGGPDTQYF. As DNA, the CDR3 is TGTGCCACAAAACCGTACGCGGGAGGGCCAGATACGCAGTATTTT.

As regards this clonotype: A read error is possible here, since a much larger clone lies one base away. The V and J genes are TRBV20-1 and TRBJ1-2, with 7 bases fitting TRBD1. This CDR3 has 14 amino acids. Germline loops: CDR1 DFQATT, CDR2 SNEGSKA (reference sequence). Unmatched junction bases numbered 7, after V lost 6 bases and J lost 0 bases. The CDR3 DNA follows: TGCAGTGCCGGGCAAGGACAGGCTAACTATGGCTACACCTTC. This sequence encodes CSAGQGQANYGYTF.

A few counts support this clonotype. V usage is TRBV19 and J usage is TRBJ1-5; D remains ambiguous. There are 13 residues in the CDR3. V lost 3 bases, J lost 4 bases, and 7 bases lay in between. Germline-derived CDR1 and CDR2 are LNHDA and SQIVND (reference sequence). CDR3: CASSIGENQPQHF. CDR3 coding DNA: TGTGCCAGTAGTATTGGGGAGAATCAGCCCCAGCATTTT.

This chain connects TRBV6-2 or TRBV6-3 to TRBJ1-1; 7 positions match TRBD1. The V gene's germline CDR1 is MNHEY and CDR2 SVGEGT. This CDR3 spans 15 amino acids. V trimming: 4 bases; J trimming: 3 bases; junction bases outside the gene matches: 8. This CDR3 reads CASSSMHRGDTEAFF. The CDR3 coding sequence is TGTGCCAGCAGTTCCATGCACAGGGGTGACACTGAAGCTTTCTTT.

By share of the sample, this clonotype is medium-sized (0.01 to 0.1%). CDR3 nucleotide sequence: TGCAGCGTTTGGGGGACAGAACCTACCTACGAGCAGTACTTC. The encoded protein is CSVWGTEPTYEQYF. The chain has TRBV29-1 and TRBJ2-7, with 7 bases lining up with TRBD1. J was trimmed by 2 bases and V by 5 bases; bases with no gene match: 9. The germline CDR1 and CDR2 sequences are SQVTM and ANQGSEA. The CDR3 has 14 residues.

In its sample, this clonotype is medium-sized (0.01 to 0.1%). The J gene is TRBJ2-5, the V gene TRBV20-1, with unresolved D. V was shortened by 4 bases and J by 0 bases, with 21 bases between the two germline ends. CDR3 length: 17 residues. Germline V CDR1 and CDR2: DFQATT, SNEGSKA (reference sequence). Here the CDR3 reads CSAIDTDRAFYQETQYF. In nucleotides, the CDR3 is TGCAGTGCTATCGACACGGATAGGGCGTTTTACCAAGAGACCCAGTACTTC.

This clonotype has at least ten counts. V gene TRBV5-6 combines with J gene TRBJ2-5, with 9 bases aligning to TRBD1. V lost 6 bases to trimming and J lost 2 bases; unmatched junction nucleotides: 5. The V gene's germline CDR1 is SGHDT and CDR2 YYEEEE. The CDR3 totals 14 residues. CDR3 sequence reads: CASIRGQGQETQYF. CDR3 DNA: TGTGCCAGCATCCGTGGACAGGGGCAAGAGACCCAGTACTTC.

The rearrangement joins TRBV12-3 or TRBV12-4 to TRBJ1-3; D call uncertain. Trimming removed 6 bases at V and 2 bases at J, with 11 bases between. This CDR3 has 14 amino acids. The CDR3 sequence: CASRPTDAGNTIYF. The CDR3 DNA is TGTGCCAGCAGGCCCACAGATGCTGGAAACACCATATATTTT.

Only a few counts were recorded for this clonotype. V is TRBV7-2 and J is TRBJ1-2; no definite D call. The CDR3 consists of 12 residues. The germline gives CDR1 SGHTA, CDR2 FQGNSA. With 6 bases removed from V and 8 bases from J, the gap between germline ends came to 13 bases. CDR3 residues: CASSFSSGGYTF. The CDR3 DNA reads TGTGCCAGCAGTTTTTCATCTGGCGGCTACACCTTC.

The chain links TRBV11-2 to TRBJ2-7; D is uncertain. Trimming stripped 0 bases from V and 2 bases from J, with 11 bases between. Germline CDR1 and CDR2: SGHAT and FQNNGV. The CDR3 runs 15 residues. CDR3 sequence: CASSLDQVSTYEQYF. In DNA form, the CDR3 reads TGTGCCAGCAGCTTAGATCAAGTCAGTACCTACGAGCAGTACTTC.

This clonotype was found once. The chain uses TRBV5-5 and TRBJ2-7; D is possibly TRBD1 (5 bases). CDR3 size: 13 residues. The V end was cut by 4 bases, the J end by 2 bases, with 10 bases between. Germline V gene sequence: CDR1 SGHKS, CDR2 YYEKEE (reference sequence). In nucleotides, the CDR3 is TGTGCCAGCAGCCCCCCAGGGCCCTACGAGCAGTACTTC. The encoded protein is CASSPPGPYEQYF.

The rearrangement uses TRBV20-1 and TRBJ1-1; D is uncertain. V lost 2 bases, J lost 1 base, and 11 bases lay in between. CDR1 and CDR2 from the germline V gene are DFQATT and SNEGSKA (reference sequence). The CDR3 is made up of 14 amino acids. CDR3 sequence: CSARTEAENTEAFF. The CDR3 coding sequence is TGCAGTGCTAGAACAGAGGCCGAGAACACTGAAGCTTTCTTT.

In nucleotides, the CDR3 is TGTGCCTCCTCCCAGGGCAGGGAAGCTTTCTTT. This codes for CASSQGREAFF. This chain connects TRBV6-5 to TRBJ1-1, with D possibly matching TRBD1 (5 bases). The CDR3 covers 11 residues. The V end lost 11 bases, the J end lost 8 bases, and 15 bases lay between the germline ends. The germline V gene encodes CDR1 MNHEY and CDR2 SVGAGI.

This clonotype turned up a few times. The CDR3 DNA reads as TGCGCCAGCAGCTTAGACAGTCCTGTTGGATACACCTTC. Protein product: CASSLDSPVGYTF. This sequence joins TRBV5-1 and TRBJ1-2; D may be TRBD1 (5 bases). The CDR3 is made up of 13 amino acids. V was pared by 2 bases and J by 11 bases, with 16 bases between. CDR1 and CDR2 from the germline V gene are SGHRS and YFSETQ.

This clonotype was detected ten times or more. The chain carries TRBV7-9 and TRBJ1-1, with D perhaps matching TRBD1 (5 bases). From germline, CDR1 is SEHNR and CDR2 FQNEAQ (reference sequence). V shed 5 bases and J shed 6 bases, with 19 bases lying between them. The CDR3 sequence is 15 residues long. The CDR3 protein is CASSDGAGVIAEAFF. CDR3 DNA: TGTGCCAGCAGCGATGGCGCGGGGGTTATCGCTGAAGCTTTCTTT.

This clonotype turned up a few times. The chain carries TRBV29-1 and TRBJ2-3; TRBD2 agrees at 12 bases. CDR1 and CDR2 (germline): SQVTM, ANQGSEA. The length of the CDR3 is 15 residues. With V trimmed by 6 bases and J by 7 bases, 11 bases remained unmatched. The CDR3 reads CSVSPLTSGSHTQYF. The CDR3 bases are TGCAGCGTAAGCCCTTTGACTAGCGGGAGCCATACGCAGTATTTT.

In its sample, this clonotype was seen once. The genes are TRBV20-1 and TRBJ1-1, with 7 bases fitting TRBD1. Trimming at V came to 0 bases and at J to 4 bases, leaving 8 bases not matched to a gene. The CDR3 runs 15 residues. Looked up from germline, CDR1 is DFQATT and CDR2 is SNEGSKA (reference sequence). The CDR3: CSARDNRGGGTEAFF. In DNA form, the CDR3 reads TGCAGTGCTAGAGACAACAGGGGAGGGGGCACTGAAGCTTTCTTT.

This sequence joins TRBV5-1 and TRBJ2-3; D not certain. This CDR3 comprises 14 residues. Germline V gene sequence: CDR1 SGHRS, CDR2 YFSETQ. Trimming removed 0 bases at V and 5 bases at J, with 10 bases between. DNA for the CDR3: TGCGCCAGCAGCTTGGGGAGAAGGGTAGATACGCAGTATTTT. Translation gives CASSLGRRVDTQYF.

In its sample, this clonotype ranks as medium-sized. The chain couples TRBV7-8 to TRBJ1-1; D perhaps matches TRBD1 (5 bases). The CDR3 has 14 amino acids. The V end lost 6 bases, the J end lost 0 bases, and 11 bases lay between the germline ends. Germline assignment: CDR1 SGHVS and CDR2 FQNEAQ. CDR3 sequence (DNA): TGTGCCAGCAGTCTGGGACCCTTGAACACTGAAGCTTTCTTT. Translated, it gives CASSLGPLNTEAFF.